This T cell receptor beta chain emerged from a study of blood T cell repertoires in COVID-19. Overall study: Italy, Spain and the United States were the sources of the convalescent and acute COVID-19 samples. PBMCs, B-cell-depleted T cells, or T cells provided the cDNA or gDNA that made up the material.

Per the original methods: Quantification of nucleated cells was approximated via reference gene primer amplification. Sequenced by immunoSEQ multiplex PCR; TCRdb stores in-frame clones only, minus some. The V and J calls and clone size come from that table; D and trimming were worked out from the DNA. The sample consists of 93,000 or so clones, 87% of them appearing once. V gave up 4 bases and J gave up 7 bases, with 14 bases separating them. Germline V lookup: CDR1 SGDLS, CDR2 YYNGEE. The CDR3 is made up of 14 amino acids. The table lists this clone with a count of one. The TCR comes from a man aged 50-59 years in a cohort sampled during active COVID-19. The sequenced sample consisted of peripheral blood. This rearrangement joins TRBV9 to TRBJ1-4; D gene ambiguous. The CDR3: CASSPAMEGEKLFF. The CDR3, as DNA: TGTGCCAGCAGCCCAGCTATGGAGGGTGAAAAACTGTTTTTT.